This T cell receptor beta chain was recorded in a study of blood T cell repertoires in COVID-19. The overall study: Collection of acute and convalescent COVID-19 samples took place in the United States, Italy and Spain. The analysed material was cDNA or gDNA that came from T cells, B-cell-depleted T cells, or PBMCs.

V shed 0 bases and J 5 bases; nucleotides not matched to a gene: 4. Germline lookup yields CDR1 LGHNA and CDR2 YNFKEQ. The CDR3 spans 15 residues. In the source study's methods: Using reference gene primer amplification, nucleated cell counts were estimated. Assay used: immunoSEQ multiplex PCR; TCRdb lists only in-frame clones, some missing. The DNA gave D and trimming, while V, J and clone size come from that table. The sample shows approximately 41,000 clones, roughly 89% of them seen only once. The TCR originated in a man in his fifties or sixties with active COVID-19. The rearrangement links TRBV4-2 to TRBJ2-7, with 10 bases aligning to TRBD2. The sequenced sample was peripheral blood. CDR3 nucleotides: TGTGCCAGCAGCCAAGATTCACTAGCGGGAAACGAGCAGTACTTC. Translating it yields CASSQDSLAGNEQYF.